This T cell receptor (beta chain) was captured in a study of tissue T cells after allogeneic stem cell transplantation. The CDR3 extends over 12 amino acids. CDR1 is SGHDT, CDR2 FRDEAV, per germline. V was pared by 2 bases and J by 4 bases, with 7 bases between. This clone has just a few counts. Its antigen is undetermined. Mouse gene names and germline throughout. Read coverage stops 1 residue before the CDR3 terminus; the germline J gene supplies the remainder. Notes on the study in general: Within patients, tissue anatomy strongly shaped TCR repertoire composition. This small cohort was clinically heterogeneous, and sampling depth was a limitation. Shared clones across patients were few; motif clustering revealed tissue-specific shared signatures. Which tissue TCRs were alloreactive or antigen-specific was not determined. Some clones might be persisting host cells.

Clones were read by immunoSEQ multiplex PCR, and TCRdb kept only the in-frame ones, dropping some. The table shows 45,000 to 50,000 clones, with 73% occurring only once. Specimen: sorted cells pooled from one or two spleens. This sequence originates from a pool of C57BL/6 mice in good health. The chain uses TRBV14 and TRBJ2-7, with TRBD2 as a possible D gene (6 bases). The covered CDR3 bases are TGTGCCAGCAGTTTTGGGGGATATGAACAGTAC. It codes for CASSFGGYEQY. The full CDR3 protein is CASSFGGYEQYF.